What follows is one TCR beta chain and its context. Assay used: immunoSEQ multiplex PCR; TCRdb lists only in-frame clones, some missing. This table holds approximately 11,000 clones, 70% to 80% found once. These data belong to a study of somatic mutations in cytotoxic T cells in rheumatoid arthritis. This CDR3 region has 15 residues. V lost 2 bases and J lost 7, with 15 bases in between. Germline CDR1 and CDR2: MNHNS and SASEGT. The chain couples TRBV6-1 to TRBJ1-5; D may be TRBD1 (6 bases). The receptor comes from an adult with rheumatoid arthritis. What was sequenced was CD8+ T cells sorted from blood. CDR3 residues: CASSENRASLQPQHF. The CDR3 nucleotides read TGTGCCAGCAGTGAAAACAGGGCCAGCTTGCAGCCCCAGCATTTT.